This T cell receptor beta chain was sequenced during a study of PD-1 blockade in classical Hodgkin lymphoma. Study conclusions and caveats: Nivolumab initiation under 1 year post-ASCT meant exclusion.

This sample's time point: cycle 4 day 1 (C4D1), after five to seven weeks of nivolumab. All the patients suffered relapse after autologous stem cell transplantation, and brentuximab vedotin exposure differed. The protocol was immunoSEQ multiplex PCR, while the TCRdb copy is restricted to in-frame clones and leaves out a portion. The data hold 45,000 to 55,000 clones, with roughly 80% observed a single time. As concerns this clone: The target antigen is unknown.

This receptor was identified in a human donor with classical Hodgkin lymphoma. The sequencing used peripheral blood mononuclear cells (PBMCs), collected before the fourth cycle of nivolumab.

The CDR3 sequence is CASSNAGQSYEQYF. The CDR3 nucleotides read TGTGCCAGCAGCAACGCGGGACAGAGCTACGAGCAGTACTTC. This rearrangement joins TRBV10-3 to TRBJ2-7; weak D call: TRBD1 (7 bases). The germline gives CDR1 ENHRY, CDR2 SYGVKD. This CDR3 comprises 14 residues. V shed 10 bases and J shed 3 bases, with 19 bases lying between them.